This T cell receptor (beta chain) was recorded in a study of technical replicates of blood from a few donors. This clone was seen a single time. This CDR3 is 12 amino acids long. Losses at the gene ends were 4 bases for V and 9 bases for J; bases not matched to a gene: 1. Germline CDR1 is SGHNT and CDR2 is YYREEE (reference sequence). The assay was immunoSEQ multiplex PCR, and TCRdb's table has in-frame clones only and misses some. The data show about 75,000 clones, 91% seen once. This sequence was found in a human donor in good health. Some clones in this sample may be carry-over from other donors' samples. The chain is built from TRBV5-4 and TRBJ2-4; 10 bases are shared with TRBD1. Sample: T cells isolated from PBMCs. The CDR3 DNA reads TGTGCCAGCAGCCGGGACAGGGGCATTCAGTACTTC. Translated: CASSRDRGIQYF.